This T cell receptor beta chain is drawn from a study of blood T cell repertoires in COVID-19. For the study at large: Nucleic acid was either cDNA or gDNA, and it came from T cells, B-cell-depleted T cells, or PBMCs.

As processed by the authors: Researchers report that nucleated cell counts were estimated from reference gene primer amplification. This table comes from immunoSEQ multiplex PCR, and its TCRdb copy is limited to in-frame clones, with some not included. V and J calls and clone size are given by that table; D and trimming were obtained from the DNA. The sample lists approximately 220,000 clones; more than 75% were seen once. V dropped 2 bases and J dropped 4; count of bases not matched to a gene: 6. CDR1 KGHSH and CDR2 LQKENI come from the germline V gene. The CDR3 is 15 residues long. The chain couples TRBV18 to TRBJ1-2; 8 bases are shared with TRBD1. What was sequenced was peripheral blood. The sequence came from a man between 60 and 75 years old who had recovered from COVID-19. CDR3 residues: CASSPSQGQAYGYTF. In DNA form, the CDR3 reads TGTGCCAGCTCACCATCCCAGGGACAGGCCTATGGCTACACCTTC.